A selection of T cell receptor beta chains follows, all from one sample in a study of shared clonotypes between healthy human individuals. TCRdb's table, derived via immunoSEQ multiplex PCR, lists solely in-frame clones and lacks some. The repertoire includes over 1.5 million clones, 95% to 99% of them detected once, and about 0.45% sits in the top ten. Sample: naive CD4+ T cells sorted from blood. These receptor sequences come from a man aged 25 to 40 in good health. The CDR3 runs from the conserved cysteine through the conserved F or W. The D gene is left open where the match is weak. A row's size may be missing; if present it is once, few, many or a size class.

J: TRBJ2-3; size: once; D: -; V: TRBV9; DNA: TGTGCCAGCAGCCCCCGGGGAGATACGCAGTATTTT; CDR3: CASSPRGDTQYF
J: TRBJ2-1; size: -; D: TRBD1; V: TRBV5-1; DNA: TGCGCCAGCAGCTTGGTTGAGGGGGCCGGGGAGCAGTTCTTC; CDR3: CASSLVEGAGEQFF
J: TRBJ2-3; size: -; D: -; V: TRBV4-3; DNA: TGCGCCAGCAGCCGAGTCCCGTGGGGGGTTCAGACAGATACGCAGTATTTT; CDR3: CASSRVPWGVQTDTQYF
J: TRBJ1-5; size: -; D: -; V: TRBV6-6; DNA: TGTGCCAGCAGTTACGACAGTTGGATCCAGCCCCAGCATTTT; CDR3: CASSYDSWIQPQHF
J: TRBJ2-5; size: -; D: -; V: TRBV25-1; DNA: TGTGCCAGCAGTGGGGTTCATAGGGTGGGAGAGACCCAGTACTTC; CDR3: CASSGVHRVGETQYF
J: TRBJ1-2; size: -; D: -; V: TRBV6-1; DNA: TGTGCCAGCAGTGAACAAGACAGCTATGGCTACACCTTC; CDR3: CASSEQDSYGYTF
J: TRBJ2-7; size: -; D: TRBD2; V: TRBV15; DNA: TGTGCCACCAGCAGGTTGGGACTAGCGGGAAACTCCTACGAGCAGTACTTC; CDR3: CATSRLGLAGNSYEQYF
J: TRBJ1-1; size: -; D: -; V: TRBV19; DNA: TGTGCCAGTACCCCACGTTCTGGGATGAACACTGAAGCTTTCTTT; CDR3: CASTPRSGMNTEAFF
J: TRBJ2-3; size: -; D: -; V: TRBV5-4; DNA: TGTGCCAGCAGCTTGTTAGTAGATACGCAGTATTTT; CDR3: CASSLLVDTQYF
J: TRBJ2-7; size: -; D: TRBD2; V: TRBV11-2; DNA: TGTGCCAGCAGCTTAGCGGGAGGGTACTACGAGCAGTACTTC; CDR3: CASSLAGGYYEQYF
J: TRBJ2-2; size: -; D: TRBD1; V: TRBV2; DNA: TGTGCCAGCAGTGACAGGGGGCAGGGCACCGGGGAGCTGTTTTTT; CDR3: CASSDRGQGTGELFF
J: TRBJ1-4; size: -; D: -; V: TRBV9; DNA: TGTGCCAGCAGCTCGCAGGGGATACTTAATGAAAAACTGTTTTTT; CDR3: CASSSQGILNEKLFF
J: TRBJ2-7; size: once; D: TRBD2; V: TRBV6-5; DNA: TGTGCCAGCAGTCCAAGACTAGCGGGAGAGGACGAGCAGTACTTC; CDR3: CASSPRLAGEDEQYF
J: TRBJ2-7; size: -; D: TRBD2; V: TRBV2; DNA: TGTGCCGGCTCTACTAGCGGGATCGGCTACGAGCAGTACTTC; CDR3: CAGSTSGIGYEQYF
J: TRBJ1-3; size: -; D: -; V: TRBV5-1; DNA: TGCGCCAGCCGGGGGACAATAGGAAACACCATATATTTT; CDR3: CASRGTIGNTIYF
J: TRBJ1-1; size: -; D: -; V: TRBV29-1; DNA: TGCACCGCGTCCAGGTCCTTAAACACTGAAGCTTTTTTT; CDR3: CTASRSLNTEAFF
J: TRBJ2-7; size: -; D: -; V: TRBV11-2; DNA: TGTGCCAGCAGCTTAGTCCGGGACTCGGCGCCGGAGCAGTACTTC; CDR3: CASSLVRDSAPEQYF
J: TRBJ2-7; size: -; D: TRBD1; V: TRBV19; DNA: TGTGCCAGTAGTATGTTTGGACAGGATGGATACGAGCAGTACTTC; CDR3: CASSMFGQDGYEQYF
J: TRBJ2-5; size: -; D: TRBD2; V: TRBV5-4; DNA: TGTGCCAGCAGCCCGAGGGAGGGTTTAGAGACCCAGTACTTC; CDR3: CASSPREGLETQYF
J: TRBJ1-5; size: -; D: -; V: TRBV19; DNA: TGTGCCAGTAGTGGTTCGGACAAGGGGAATCAGCCCCAGCATTTT; CDR3: CASSGSDKGNQPQHF
J: TRBJ2-5; size: -; D: TRBD2; V: TRBV25-1; DNA: TGTGCCAGCAGTGAGCTAGCGGGAGAAGAGACCCAGTACTTC; CDR3: CASSELAGEETQYF
J: TRBJ2-1; size: -; D: TRBD2; V: TRBV19; DNA: TGTGCCAGTAGTGTCTCACTAGCGGGAGGGTACAATGAGCAGTTCTTC; CDR3: CASSVSLAGGYNEQFF
J: TRBJ2-7; size: -; D: -; V: TRBV7-8; DNA: TGTGCCAGCAGCTCCAGAACGGACGGTATCTCCTACGAGCAGTACTTC; CDR3: CASSSRTDGISYEQYF
J: TRBJ2-7; size: -; D: -; V: TRBV20-1; DNA: TGCAGTGCCCAGGACGTCGAGCAGTACTTC; CDR3: CSAQDVEQYF
J: TRBJ2-2; size: once; D: TRBD1; V: TRBV28; DNA: TGTGCCAGCAGACTACGACAGGGTAACACCGGGGAGCTGTTTTTT; CDR3: CASRLRQGNTGELFF
J: TRBJ2-7; size: -; D: TRBD2; V: TRBV19; DNA: TGTGCCAGTAGTAGTCCGGGACTAGTCTACGAGCAGTACTTC; CDR3: CASSSPGLVYEQYF
J: TRBJ2-7; size: once; D: -; V: TRBV5-4; DNA: TGTGCCAGCAGCTTACCGGGACCGGGGTCCGAGCAGTACTTC; CDR3: CASSLPGPGSEQYF
J: TRBJ2-1; size: -; D: TRBD1; V: TRBV7-9; DNA: TGTGCCAGCAGGACCGGGACAGGGGGCTACAATGAGCAGTTCTTC; CDR3: CASRTGTGGYNEQFF
J: TRBJ2-1; size: -; D: TRBD1; V: TRBV5-4; DNA: TGTGCCAGCAGCTCGGACAGGGGGCGAAGTAAGTTCTTC; CDR3: CASSSDRGRSKFF
J: TRBJ2-1; size: once; D: TRBD1; V: TRBV10-1; DNA: TGCGCCAGCACCGGGACAGGGTGGAATGAGCAGTTCTTC; CDR3: CASTGTGWNEQFF
J: TRBJ2-7; size: -; D: TRBD2; V: TRBV29-1; DNA: TGCAGCGTTGCGGGGCTAGCGGGAGTCGAGCAGTACTTC; CDR3: CSVAGLAGVEQYF
J: TRBJ1-1; size: -; D: -; V: TRBV19; DNA: TGTGCCAGTAGTATCCTGCGGTCAGGTGGAGGGGTATGGAACACTGAAGCTTTCTTT; CDR3: CASSILRSGGGVWNTEAFF
J: TRBJ2-7; size: -; D: -; V: TRBV10-2; DNA: TGCGCCAGCAGTGAGTCGTTTCCCCTACCCTACGAGCAGTACTTC; CDR3: CASSESFPLPYEQYF
J: TRBJ1-3; size: -; D: -; V: TRBV19; DNA: TGTGCCAGCGGAGGGCTGGAAAACACCATATATTTT; CDR3: CASGGLENTIYF
J: TRBJ2-1; size: -; D: TRBD2; V: TRBV14; DNA: TGTGCCAGCAGCAAACCTCCAGGACTAGCGGGAGGGCCTAGTGAGCAGTTCTTC; CDR3: CASSKPPGLAGGPSEQFF
J: TRBJ1-4; size: -; D: -; V: TRBV5-1; DNA: TGCGCCAGCAGCACAGGGTTTGGGGTTGAAAAACTGTTTTTT; CDR3: CASSTGFGVEKLFF
J: TRBJ2-3; size: -; D: -; V: TRBV28; DNA: TGTGCCAGCAACACAAGGGACGGGACAGATACGCAGTATTTT; CDR3: CASNTRDGTDTQYF
J: TRBJ2-4; size: -; D: TRBD2; V: TRBV6-1; DNA: TGTGCCAGCAGGCGAGCGGGAGACCAAAACATTCAGTACTTC; CDR3: CASRRAGDQNIQYF
J: TRBJ2-2; size: once; D: -; V: TRBV19; DNA: TGTGCCAGTAACGTGGCGTCCTACACCGGGGAGCTGTTTTTT; CDR3: CASNVASYTGELFF
J: TRBJ2-6; size: -; D: -; V: TRBV5-1; DNA: TGCGCCAGCAGCTTGATGGTGGGTTCGGGGGCCAACGTCCTGACTTTC; CDR3: CASSLMVGSGANVLTF
J: TRBJ2-1; size: -; D: TRBD1; V: TRBV5-4; DNA: TGTGCCAGCAGCACTCCCGGGACAGGGGGCGCCTATGAGCAGTTCTTC; CDR3: CASSTPGTGGAYEQFF
J: TRBJ2-7; size: -; D: -; V: TRBV7-2; DNA: TGTGCCAGCAGCTTGAATGAACTTAACGAGCAGTACTTC; CDR3: CASSLNELNEQYF
J: TRBJ2-7; size: -; D: TRBD1; V: TRBV7-9; DNA: TGTGCCAGCAGCTCGACAGGGGGCTACGAGCAGTACTTC; CDR3: CASSSTGGYEQYF
J: TRBJ1-1; size: -; D: -; V: TRBV12-5; DNA: TGTGCTAGTGGCCAAGGCTCTGTAGGGGGTGCAGGGGAAACTGAAGCTTTCTTT; CDR3: CASGQGSVGGAGETEAFF
J: TRBJ2-3; size: -; D: -; V: TRBV5-1; DNA: TGCGCCAGCAGCATCGACGGGGCTAGCACAGATACGCAGTATTTT; CDR3: CASSIDGASTDTQYF
J: TRBJ2-5; size: -; D: -; V: TRBV5-1; DNA: TGCGCCAGCACCCGGAGGGCATCGGAGACCCAGTACTTC; CDR3: CASTRRASETQYF
J: TRBJ1-5; size: -; D: -; V: TRBV27; DNA: TGTGCCAGCAGTTTGCGGGGGATGGGTCAGCCCCAGCATTTT; CDR3: CASSLRGMGQPQHF
J: TRBJ2-2; size: -; D: TRBD2; V: TRBV2; DNA: TGTGCCAGCAACGTAGCGGGAGGGCCGGTACCCGGGGAGCTGTTTTTT; CDR3: CASNVAGGPVPGELFF
J: TRBJ2-1; size: -; D: -; V: TRBV4-3; DNA: TGCGCCAGCAGCCAAGATATGCGGCTTGACAATGAGCAGTTCTTC; CDR3: CASSQDMRLDNEQFF
J: TRBJ1-1; size: -; D: TRBD1; V: TRBV9; DNA: TGTGCCAGCAGCGCGGGACAGCTAAACACTGAAGCTTTCTTT; CDR3: CASSAGQLNTEAFF
J: TRBJ2-5; size: -; D: -; V: TRBV18; DNA: TGTGCCAGCTCACCCCTAGGACAGAGGGAGACCCAGTACTTC; CDR3: CASSPLGQRETQYF
J: TRBJ2-5; size: -; D: -; V: TRBV18; DNA: TGTGCCAGCTCACCAACAGGAAAAGAGACCCAGTACTTC; CDR3: CASSPTGKETQYF
J: TRBJ2-7; size: -; D: -; V: TRBV18; DNA: TGTGCCAGCTCACCTATAGACAGGCAGAGCTCCTACGAGCAGTACTTC; CDR3: CASSPIDRQSSYEQYF